Listed below are T cell receptor beta chains from one sample, sequenced in a study of CD8+ T cells in alopecia areata. The repertoire was sequenced with immunoSEQ multiplex PCR; TCRdb's copy has only in-frame clones and lacks some. The sample lists about 210,000 clones, about 50% seen once, with roughly 1.4% in the top ten. The sequences come from CD4+ T cells sorted from blood, collected at week 4, from a patient treated with tofacitinib. The receptor source for this set is a human donor with alopecia areata. CDR3s include the opening cysteine and the closing phenylalanine or tryptophan. A D gene is named only where the DNA matches it firmly. The listing skips clone size in some rows; elsewhere it reads once, few, many or a size class.

size: .
V: TRBV18
D: .
J: TRBJ2-7
CDR3: CASSPPDGSSYEQYF
DNA: TGTGCCAGCTCACCACCGGATGGGAGCTCCTACGAGCAGTACTTC

size: many
V: TRBV6-5
D: .
J: TRBJ2-3
CDR3: CASKAGPLDTQYF
DNA: TGTGCCAGCAAGGCTGGGCCTTTAGATACGCAGTATTTT

size: .
V: TRBV6-5
D: .
J: TRBJ2-1
CDR3: CASSRGASYNEQFF
DNA: TGTGCCAGCAGCCGGGGGGCCTCCTACAATGAGCAGTTCTTC

size: .
V: TRBV25-1
D: TRBD1
J: TRBJ2-3
CDR3: CASSAPGTGKFDTQYF
DNA: TGTGCCAGCAGTGCTCCGGGGACAGGGAAGTTTGATACGCAGTATTTT

size: .
V: TRBV9
D: .
J: TRBJ1-2
CDR3: CASTSEWGSDGYTF
DNA: TGTGCCAGCACCTCCGAGTGGGGGAGTGATGGCTACACCTTC

size: .
V: TRBV4-1
D: TRBD2
J: TRBJ2-7
CDR3: CASSQDLGTKYYYEQYF
DNA: TGCGCCAGCAGCCAAGACCTCGGGACTAAGTACTACTACGAGCAGTACTTC

size: many
V: TRBV15
D: TRBD1
J: TRBJ1-2
CDR3: CATSRDGAGGYGYTF
DNA: TGTGCCACCAGCAGAGATGGTGCAGGGGGCTATGGCTACACCTTC

size: .
V: TRBV25-1
D: TRBD1
J: TRBJ1-2
CDR3: CASNSGQGYGYTF
DNA: TGTGCCAGCAACTCCGGACAGGGCTATGGCTACACCTTC

size: .
V: TRBV10-3
D: TRBD2
J: TRBJ2-3
CDR3: CAISGGGTDTQYF
DNA: TGTGCCATCAGTGGCGGGGGGACAGATACGCAGTATTTT

size: .
V: TRBV6-5
D: TRBD2
J: TRBJ2-5
CDR3: CASSYGTIAETQYF
DNA: TGTGCCAGCAGTTACGGGACTATAGCGGAGACCCAGTACTTC

size: few
V: TRBV7-2
D: .
J: TRBJ1-1
CDR3: CASSFDLNTEAFF
DNA: TGTGCCAGCAGCTTCGACCTGAACACTGAAGCTTTCTTT

size: .
V: TRBV4-1
D: .
J: TRBJ2-7
CDR3: CASSQDLGGPYEQYF
DNA: TGCGCCAGCAGCCAAGATCTGGGGGGGCCCTACGAGCAGTACTTC

size: few
V: TRBV11-1
D: .
J: TRBJ2-2
CDR3: CASSLWGGTGELFF
DNA: TGTGCCAGCAGCTTATGGGGTGGCACCGGGGAGCTGTTTTTT

size: few
V: TRBV29-1
D: .
J: TRBJ1-1
CDR3: CSAGLKNTEAFF
DNA: TGCAGCGCCGGACTCAAGAACACTGAAGCTTTCTTT

size: .
V: TRBV6-5
D: TRBD1
J: TRBJ2-7
CDR3: CASRGTGSYEQYF
DNA: TGTGCCAGTCGGGGGACAGGGTCCTACGAGCAGTACTTC

size: few
V: TRBV30
D: .
J: TRBJ2-2
CDR3: CAWSVQGGTGELFF
DNA: TGTGCCTGGAGTGTCCAGGGGGGAACCGGGGAGCTGTTTTTT

size: few
V: TRBV11-3
D: .
J: TRBJ2-3
CDR3: CASSSLKGRGTTSDTQYF
DNA: TGTGCCAGCAGCTCTCTCAAGGGAAGGGGCACGACGTCAGATACGCAGTATTTT

size: .
V: TRBV4-1
D: .
J: TRBJ1-6
CDR3: CASSQDHSPQGSYNSPLHF
DNA: TGCGCCAGCAGCCAAGATCATAGCCCGCAGGGCTCCTATAATTCACCCCTCCACTTT

size: .
V: TRBV29-1
D: .
J: TRBJ1-2
CDR3: CSVEGRERSSGYTF
DNA: TGCAGCGTTGAAGGGAGGGAGCGATCGTCCGGCTACACCTTC

size: .
V: TRBV7-9
D: .
J: TRBJ1-5
CDR3: CASSFQNQPQHF
DNA: TGTGCCAGCAGCTTTCAAAATCAGCCCCAGCATTTT

size: few
V: TRBV10-3
D: TRBD1
J: TRBJ1-2
CDR3: CAISARGNHGYTF
DNA: TGTGCCATCAGCGCCAGGGGGAATCATGGCTACACCTTC

size: .
V: TRBV25-1
D: TRBD1
J: TRBJ2-7
CDR3: CASGTVMDEQYF
DNA: TGTGCCAGCGGGACAGTGATGGACGAGCAGTACTTC

size: .
V: TRBV29-1
D: .
J: TRBJ1-5
CDR3: CSVSGDSNQPQHF
DNA: TGCAGCGTTTCAGGGGATAGCAATCAGCCCCAGCATTTT

size: .
V: TRBV11-2
D: .
J: TRBJ1-1
CDR3: CASSIQGWTEAFF
DNA: TGTGCCAGCAGCATACAGGGATGGACTGAAGCTTTCTTT

size: .
V: TRBV2
D: .
J: TRBJ2-7
CDR3: CASILDGVYEQYF
DNA: TGTGCCAGCATACTCGACGGGGTCTACGAGCAGTACTTC

size: .
V: TRBV29-1
D: .
J: TRBJ2-3
CDR3: CSVGGHSPTDTQYF
DNA: TGCAGCGTGGGCGGACACTCTCCCACAGATACGCAGTATTTT

size: .
V: TRBV10-3
D: .
J: TRBJ2-3
CDR3: CAISSEMTYYF
DNA: TGTGCCATCAGTTCAGAAATGACTTACTATTTT

size: .
V: TRBV5-1
D: .
J: TRBJ2-2
CDR3: CASSLLATGELFF
DNA: TGCGCCAGCAGCTTACTAGCCACCGGGGAGCTGTTTTTT

size: .
V: TRBV7-9
D: .
J: TRBJ1-5
CDR3: CASSRGDQPQHF
DNA: TGTGCCAGCAGCAGGGGGGATCAGCCCCAGCATTTT

size: .
V: TRBV2
D: .
J: TRBJ2-7
CDR3: CASTSTLRGGEQYF
DNA: TGTGCCAGCACCTCAACTCTTAGAGGGGGGGAGCAGTACTTC

size: .
V: TRBV29-1
D: .
J: TRBJ1-1
CDR3: CSVKVLMNTEAFF
DNA: TGCAGCGTTAAAGTGCTAATGAACACTGAAGCTTTCTTT

size: .
V: TRBV29-1
D: TRBD1
J: TRBJ1-1
CDR3: CSVRDRVITEAFF
DNA: TGCAGCGTCCGGGACAGGGTTATCACTGAAGCTTTCTTT

size: .
V: TRBV4-3
D: .
J: TRBJ2-3
CDR3: CASSQETSSTDTQYF
DNA: TGCGCCAGCAGCCAAGAAACGAGCAGCACAGATACGCAGTATTTT

size: .
V: TRBV30
D: .
J: TRBJ1-1
CDR3: CAWSGDRRAKAFF
DNA: TGTGCCTGGAGTGGAGACAGGAGAGCTAAAGCTTTCTTT

size: .
V: TRBV5-1
D: TRBD2
J: TRBJ2-3
CDR3: CASRGLAGHTDTQYF
DNA: TGCGCCAGCAGAGGACTAGCGGGACACACAGATACGCAGTATTTT

size: .
V: TRBV14
D: .
J: TRBJ2-5
CDR3: CASSGARREETQYF
DNA: TGTGCCAGCAGTGGAGCTAGGCGGGAAGAGACCCAGTACTTC

size: few
V: TRBV29-1
D: .
J: TRBJ1-1
CDR3: CSVHSPGWERDEAFF
DNA: TGCAGCGTCCACTCACCGGGCTGGGAGAGGGATGAAGCTTTCTTT

size: .
V: TRBV29-1
D: .
J: TRBJ2-7
CDR3: CSVAFVQGGYEQYF
DNA: TGCAGCGTTGCCTTTGTGCAGGGGGGATACGAGCAGTACTTC

size: few
V: TRBV28
D: .
J: TRBJ2-5
CDR3: CASSWGAGTQYF
DNA: TGTGCCAGCAGTTGGGGGGCAGGGACCCAGTACTTC

size: .
V: TRBV10-3
D: .
J: TRBJ2-6
CDR3: CAISQTSSGANVLTF
DNA: TGTGCCATCAGTCAAACGTCCTCTGGGGCCAACGTCCTGACTTTC

size: once
V: TRBV15
D: .
J: TRBJ2-6
CDR3: CATSRVEGVGPNVLTF
DNA: TGTGCCACCAGCAGAGTCGAGGGAGTGGGGCCCAACGTCCTGACTTTC

size: .
V: TRBV29-1
D: .
J: TRBJ1-2
CDR3: CSVEAGPLSGYGYTF
DNA: TGCAGCGTTGAGGCCGGGCCCTTGTCAGGGTATGGCTACACCTTC

size: .
V: TRBV7-3
D: TRBD2
J: TRBJ2-5
CDR3: CASSPTGLAGVETQYF
DNA: TGTGCCAGCAGCCCCACCGGGCTAGCGGGGGTAGAGACCCAGTACTTC

size: few
V: TRBV15
D: .
J: TRBJ1-5
CDR3: CATGRIDSNQPQHF
DNA: TGTGCCACCGGGCGGATAGATAGCAATCAGCCCCAGCATTTT

size: few
V: TRBV28
D: .
J: TRBJ1-2
CDR3: CASATGSLSYTF
DNA: TGTGCCAGCGCGACAGGTTCCTTGAGCTACACCTTC

size: .
V: TRBV9
D: .
J: TRBJ2-5
CDR3: CASSVETAETQYF
DNA: TGTGCCAGCAGCGTAGAAACAGCGGAGACCCAGTACTTC

size: .
V: TRBV30
D: .
J: TRBJ2-5
CDR3: CAWVNIAGTQYF
DNA: TGTGCCTGGGTTAATATAGCAGGGACCCAGTACTTC

size: .
V: TRBV7-2
D: TRBD1
J: TRBJ2-5
CDR3: CASTTGGSQETQYF
DNA: TGTGCCAGCACCACAGGGGGCTCCCAAGAGACCCAGTACTTC

size: few
V: TRBV7-8
D: .
J: TRBJ1-3
CDR3: CASSSSGGNTIYF
DNA: TGTGCCAGCAGCTCTTCAGGGGGAAACACCATATATTTT